Below, 21 T cell receptor beta chains from the same sample are listed, as sequenced in a study of control samples from healthy donors and cancer patients. Clones were read by immunoSEQ multiplex PCR, and TCRdb kept only the in-frame ones, dropping some. The top ten clones hold around 10% of a sample with 15,000 to 20,000 clones, about 86% of them seen once. Sequenced material: PBMCs. These receptors were collected from a woman in her seventies with colorectal cancer.

This clone occurred once. V gene TRBV7-2 combines with J gene TRBJ2-2; D call uncertain. V lost 2 bases and J 6 bases, leaving 7 bases between the germline ends. From germline, CDR1 is SGHTA and CDR2 FQGNSA. This CDR3 has 13 residues. CDR3 coding DNA: TGTGCCAGCAGCTTACTAGAGGCCGGGGAGCTGTTTTTT. It encodes CASSLLEAGELFF.

A word on this clone: One end of the junction does not line up with germline, which may come from a read error. The chain recombines TRBV7-2 with TRBJ2-5; no definite D call. The germline V gene encodes CDR1 SGHTA and CDR2 FQGNSA. The CDR3 spans 14 residues. CDR3 nucleotide sequence: TGTGCCAGCCGCTTGAGCAGATCCACGGAGACCCAGTACTTC. Its protein is CASRLSRSTETQYF.

The count of this clone is one. The chain links TRBV11-1 to TRBJ1-1; 7 nucleotides match TRBD1. CDR3 length equals 14 residues. The V and J ends lost 1 base and 4 bases, in that order; junction bases with no gene match: 3. Germline loops: CDR1 SGHAT, CDR2 FQDESV (reference sequence). The CDR3 DNA reads as TGTGCCAGCAGCTTAGGCAGGGGGAGCACTGAAGCTTTCTTT. The encoded protein is CASSLGRGSTEAFF.

The CDR3 DNA sequence: TGTGCCAGTAGTGGGCTAGCGGTTTACAATGAGCAGTTCTTC. Encoded protein: CASSGLAVYNEQFF. The chain carries TRBV19 and TRBJ2-1, with TRBD2 identical over 7 bases. V lost 5 bases, J lost 4 bases, and 5 bases stayed unmatched. The length of the CDR3 is 14 residues. Germline V gene lookup returns CDR1 LNHDA and CDR2 SQIVND (reference sequence).

This clone showed up just a few times. The chain uses TRBV29-1 and TRBJ1-1; no clear D. The germline V gene encodes CDR1 SQVTM and CDR2 ANQGSEA. The length of the CDR3 is 13 residues. Trimming stripped 5 bases from V and 1 base from J, with 11 bases between. CDR3 in DNA: TGCAGCGTTCGCCCCTGGGGGAACACTGAAGCTTTCTTT. It translates to CSVRPWGNTEAFF.

The V call is TRBV19, the J call TRBJ2-3; no firm D call. CDR3 size: 13 residues. Per germline, CDR1 LNHDA and CDR2 SQIVND (reference sequence). V was shortened by 6 bases and J by 7 bases, with 14 bases between the two germline ends. For the CDR3, the DNA is TGTGCCAGTAGCGCGGACCTAGGGAATACGCAGTATTTT. This codes for CASSADLGNTQYF.

The chain links TRBV4-3 to TRBJ2-1; D might be TRBD2 (5 bases). The CDR3 totals 13 residues. The V gene's germline CDR1 is LGHNA and CDR2 YSLEER. Trimming removed 0 bases at V and 7 bases at J, with 7 bases between. CDR3 nucleotides: TGCGCCAGCAGCCAAGAAGGCGGGAATGAGCAGTTCTTC. This gives the protein CASSQEGGNEQFF.

V usage is TRBV4-2 and J usage is TRBJ1-1, with D possibly being TRBD1 (5 bases). There are 12 residues in the CDR3. Germline-derived CDR1 and CDR2 are LGHNA and YNFKEQ. V was pared by 0 bases and J by 12 bases, with 11 bases between. The CDR3 loop is CASSQDGTRPFF. The CDR3 DNA follows: TGTGCCAGCAGCCAAGATGGGACCCGACCTTTCTTT.

J is TRBJ2-5 and V is TRBV29-1; D unclear. The V end was cut by 4 bases, the J end by 5 bases, with 14 bases between. The CDR3 extends over 13 amino acids. CDR1 and CDR2 (germline): SQVTM, ANQGSEA. CDR3 residues: CSVVAAGYETQYF. The CDR3 DNA reads TGCAGCGTTGTTGCGGCAGGTTATGAGACCCAGTACTTC.

As DNA, the CDR3 is TGTGCCAGCAGTTACGCGTCCAGCTACGAGCAGTACTTC. Amino acid sequence: CASSYASSYEQYF. The V call is TRBV6-5, the J call TRBJ2-7; D is unclear. This CDR3 region has 13 residues. Germline CDR1 MNHEY, CDR2 SVGAGI. V was shortened by 2 bases and J by 3 bases, with 8 bases between the two germline ends.

The chain links TRBV4-2 to TRBJ1-1; no clear D. There are 15 residues in the CDR3. Germline-derived CDR1 and CDR2 are LGHNA and YNFKEQ. V gave up 1 base and J gave up 5 bases, with 14 bases separating them. The CDR3 here is CASSQGRGVSTEAFF. DNA of the CDR3: TGTGCCAGCAGCCAAGGACGGGGAGTTTCGACTGAAGCTTTCTTT.

Only one count was recorded for this clone. The chain joins TRBV4-2 to TRBJ2-3, with TRBD2 matching 8 bases. The CDR3 covers 17 residues. Germline V lookup: CDR1 LGHNA, CDR2 YNFKEQ. Trimming cost V 0 bases and J 0 bases; bases outside gene matches: 5. The CDR3 bases are TGTGCCAGCAGCCAAGAAGGCAGCGGGGGTAGCACAGATACGCAGTATTTT. This encodes CASSQEGSGGSTDTQYF.

This clone occurred a few times. The rearrangement uses TRBV11-2 and TRBJ1-2, with 8 bases that match TRBD1. Losses at the gene ends were 4 bases for V and 9 bases for J; bases not matched to a gene: 7. Per germline, CDR1 SGHAT and CDR2 FQNNGV. This CDR3 contains 13 residues. CDR3 sequence: CASSYGQGGRYTF. In DNA, the CDR3 is TGTGCCAGCAGCTATGGACAGGGCGGGCGCTACACCTTC. The full variable domain, in which reference TRBV11-2 and TRBJ1-2 provide the parts outside the CDR3, is EAGVAQSPRYKIIEKRQSVAFWCNPISGHATLYWYQQILGQGPKLLIQFQNNGVVDDSQLPKDRFSAERLKGVDSTLKIQPAKLEDSAVYLCASSYGQGGRYTFGSGTRLTVV.

This chain links TRBV19 with TRBJ1-6; D is uncertain. Germline V lookup: CDR1 LNHDA, CDR2 SQIVND (reference sequence). Trimming left V 3 bases short and J 9 bases short, with 18 bases between. This CDR3 is built from 16 residues. CDR3 protein: CASSMGGGLTSSPLHF. CDR3 sequence (DNA): TGTGCCAGTAGTATGGGTGGCGGCTTGACTAGTTCACCCCTCCACTTT.

This clone was seen just once. The J gene is TRBJ1-5, the V gene TRBV19, with D perhaps TRBD1 (5 bases). CDR1 LNHDA and CDR2 SQIVND come from the germline V gene (reference sequence). Trimming stripped 4 bases from V and 3 bases from J, with 13 bases between. The CDR3 has 15 residues. The chain's CDR3 is CASSRDRSLNQPQHF. Here the CDR3 DNA reads TGTGCCAGTAGTAGAGACAGATCCCTCAATCAGCCCCAGCATTTT.

The chain couples TRBV28 to TRBJ2-2; tentatively, D is TRBD2 (7 bases). Germline loops: CDR1 MDHEN, CDR2 SYDVKM. Trimming cost V 4 bases and J 5 bases, with 20 bases left between them. The CDR3 length is 17 residues. The CDR3 bases are TGTGCCAGCAGTTCCCCCCCGGGGGGCTTAGGGACCGGGGAGCTGTTTTTT. Amino acid sequence: CASSSPPGGLGTGELFF. The whole variable domain, filled in from reference TRBV28 and TRBJ2-2, reads DVKVTQSSRYLVKRTGEKVFLECVQDMDHENMFWYRQDPGLGLRLIYFSYDVKMKEKGDIPEGYSVSREKKERFSLILESASTNQTSMYLCASSSPPGGLGTGELFFGEGSRLTVL.

The CDR3 sequence is CASSETTGTRQFF. The DNA for the CDR3 is TGTGCCAGCAGCGAGACGACCGGGACTCGGCAGTTCTTC. This rearrangement joins TRBV11-3 to TRBJ2-1; a possible D gene is TRBD2 (6 bases). Trimming took 5 bases from V and 12 from J, leaving 17 bases between them. Per the germline V gene, CDR1 is SGHNT and CDR2 is YENEEA. The CDR3 has 13 residues.

This clone showed up just a few times. The gene calls are TRBV30 and TRBJ1-6; no clear D. Germline values: CDR1 GTSNPN, CDR2 SVGIG (reference sequence). Trimming took 2 bases from V and 9 from J, leaving 8 bases between them. The CDR3 runs to 12 residues. The CDR3 nucleotides are TGTGCCTGGAGTCCTACTGCTTCACCCCTCCACTTT. It encodes CAWSPTASPLHF.

Turning to this clone: At one of its ends the junction is not consistent with the germline gene, which may arise from a read error. Distinct nucleotide sequences in the sample also encode this CDR3. The chain joins TRBV7-2 to TRBJ1-1; TRBD1 might be the D (5 bases). This CDR3 contains 11 residues. Germline values: CDR1 SGHTA, CDR2 FQGNSA. The CDR3 region has the DNA TGTGCCAGTAGCTCGGGGCGGGAAGCTTTCTTT. Residues: CASSSGREAFF.

The CDR3 region is CASRRGGGRGTDTQYF. The CDR3 DNA follows: TGTGCCAGCAGACGTGGGGGGGGGCGTGGCACAGATACGCAGTATTTT. The gene calls are TRBV3-1 (or the pseudogene TRBV3-2) and TRBJ2-3; tentatively, D is TRBD2 (7 bases). Germline CDR1 reads LGHDT; CDR2 reads YNNKEL (reference sequence). The CDR3 loop spans 16 amino acids. Trimming left V 6 bases short and J 1 base short, with 17 bases between.

This chain connects TRBV13 to TRBJ1-1; a possible D gene is TRBD1 (5 bases). Deletions cut 6 bases from V and 3 bases from J, with 14 bases between. Germline loops: CDR1 PRHDT, CDR2 FYEKMQ (reference sequence). The CDR3 totals 14 residues. The CDR3 nucleotides are TGTGCCAGCAGTCTTGGGGGTGGTGACACTGAAGCTTTCTTT. It encodes CASSLGGGDTEAFF.